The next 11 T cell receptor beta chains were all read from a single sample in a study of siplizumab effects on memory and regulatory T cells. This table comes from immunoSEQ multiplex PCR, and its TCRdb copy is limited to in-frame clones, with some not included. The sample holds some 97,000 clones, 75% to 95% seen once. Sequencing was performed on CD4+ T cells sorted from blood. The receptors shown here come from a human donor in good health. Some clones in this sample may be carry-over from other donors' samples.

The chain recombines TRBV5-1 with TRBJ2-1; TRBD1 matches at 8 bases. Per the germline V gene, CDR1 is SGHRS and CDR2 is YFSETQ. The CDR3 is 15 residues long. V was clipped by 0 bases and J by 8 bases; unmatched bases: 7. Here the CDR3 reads CASSLGDRQVHEQFF. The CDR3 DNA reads TGCGCCAGCAGCTTGGGGGACAGGCAGGTTCATGAGCAGTTCTTC.

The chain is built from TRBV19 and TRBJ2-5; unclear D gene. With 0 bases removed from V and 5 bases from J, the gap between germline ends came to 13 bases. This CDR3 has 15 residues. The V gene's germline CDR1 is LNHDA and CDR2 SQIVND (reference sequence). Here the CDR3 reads CASSIDLPGLETQYF. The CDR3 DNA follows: TGTGCCAGTAGTATAGATCTTCCAGGTTTGGAGACCCAGTACTTC.

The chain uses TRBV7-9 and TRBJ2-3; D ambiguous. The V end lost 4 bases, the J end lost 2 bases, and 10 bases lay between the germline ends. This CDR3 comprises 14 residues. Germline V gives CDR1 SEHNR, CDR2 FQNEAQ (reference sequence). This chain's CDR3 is CASSSQRDTDTQYF. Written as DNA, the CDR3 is TGTGCCAGCAGCTCTCAAAGAGACACAGATACGCAGTATTTT.

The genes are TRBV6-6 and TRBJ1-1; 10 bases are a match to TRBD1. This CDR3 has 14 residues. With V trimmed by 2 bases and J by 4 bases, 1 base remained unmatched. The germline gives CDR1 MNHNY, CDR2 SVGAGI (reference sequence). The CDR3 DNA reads TGTGCCAGCAGTTACGGGACAGGGGTCACTGAAGCTTTCTTT. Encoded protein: CASSYGTGVTEAFF.

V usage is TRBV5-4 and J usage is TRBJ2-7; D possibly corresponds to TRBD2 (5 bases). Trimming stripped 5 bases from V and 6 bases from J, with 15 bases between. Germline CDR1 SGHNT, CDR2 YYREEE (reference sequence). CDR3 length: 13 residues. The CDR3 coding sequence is TGTGCCAGCAGGCAAGGGCGGGCAAGCGAGCAGTACTTC. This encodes CASRQGRASEQYF.

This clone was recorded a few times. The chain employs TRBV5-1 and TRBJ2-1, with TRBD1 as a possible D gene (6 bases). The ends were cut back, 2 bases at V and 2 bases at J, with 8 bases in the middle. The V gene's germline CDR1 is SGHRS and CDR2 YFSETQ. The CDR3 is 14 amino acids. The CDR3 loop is CASSFTGTYNEQFF. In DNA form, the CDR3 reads TGCGCCAGCAGCTTTACAGGGACCTACAATGAGCAGTTCTTC. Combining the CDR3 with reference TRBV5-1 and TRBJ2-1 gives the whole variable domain KAGVTQTPRYLIKTRGQQVTLSCSPISGHRSVSWYQQTPGQGLQFLFEYFSETQRNKGNFPGRFSGRQFSNSRSEMNVSTLELGDSALYLCASSFTGTYNEQFFGPGTRLTVL.

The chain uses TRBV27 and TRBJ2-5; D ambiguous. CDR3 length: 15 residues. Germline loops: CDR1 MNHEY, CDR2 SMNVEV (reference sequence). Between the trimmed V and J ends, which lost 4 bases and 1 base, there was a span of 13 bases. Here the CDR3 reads CASSYSPYTQETQYF. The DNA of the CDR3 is TGTGCCAGCAGTTATTCCCCCTATACCCAAGAGACCCAGTACTTC.

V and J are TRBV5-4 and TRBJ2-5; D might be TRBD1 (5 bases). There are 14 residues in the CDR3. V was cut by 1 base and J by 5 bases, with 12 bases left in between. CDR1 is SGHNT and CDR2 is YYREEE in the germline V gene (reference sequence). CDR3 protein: CASSLRTPAETQYF. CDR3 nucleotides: TGTGCCAGCAGCTTGAGGACACCCGCCGAGACCCAGTACTTC.

The CDR3 loop is CASSSSGLVGEQYF. CDR3 DNA: TGTGCCAGCAGTTCTAGCGGTCTGGTCGGGGAGCAGTACTTC. The V call is TRBV2, the J call TRBJ2-7, with 7 bases identical to TRBD2. Trimming cost V 5 bases and J 7 bases; bases outside gene matches: 11. The CDR3 spans 14 residues. Germline lookup yields CDR1 SNHLY and CDR2 FYNNEI.

Here the CDR3 DNA reads TGTGCCAGCACCCGAGCGGGAACCTACAATGAGCAGTTCTTC. It specifies CASTRAGTYNEQFF. This chain uses TRBV6-5 with TRBJ2-1, with 7 bases lining up with TRBD2. The germline V gene has CDR1 MNHEY and CDR2 SVGAGI. There are 14 residues in the CDR3. Trimming cost V 7 bases and J 2 bases; bases outside gene matches: 5.

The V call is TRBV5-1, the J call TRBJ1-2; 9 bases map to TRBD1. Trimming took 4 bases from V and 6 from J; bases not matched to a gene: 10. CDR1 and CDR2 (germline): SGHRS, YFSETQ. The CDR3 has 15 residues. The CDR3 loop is CASSMRTGDGNGYTF. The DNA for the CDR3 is TGCGCCAGCAGCATGAGGACAGGGGACGGAAATGGCTACACCTTC.